This T cell receptor beta chain was retrieved from a study of blood T cells in healthy people across ages. Overall study context: Per two T cells, template switching captured roughly one barcoded beta molecule. General study points: Estimated diversity, derived from one million T cells, was regarded as an underestimate. Donor CMV infection status was unknown, possibly confounding age-related changes in expanded clonotypes.

Of note for this clonotype: What it recognizes is unknown.

The CDR3 runs to 14 residues. CDR1 and CDR2 (germline): SQVTM, ANQGSEA. The germline V and J ends were trimmed by 4 bases and 3 bases, with 14 bases remaining between them. Per sample, no less than 5 micrograms of total RNA were extracted. The second PCR ran 7 to 11 cycles with a sample-barcoded 5' primer and J-beta primers. Using its own MiXCR run on the 5' RACE reads, TCRdb lists one record per CDR3 protein. Of some 1,500,000 distinct CDR3 sequences listed, 35% to 45% are singletons. This rearrangement joins TRBV29-1 to TRBJ2-3; D perhaps matches TRBD2 (6 bases). The source is a young woman in good health. The sequencing sample was made of blood. The CDR3 is CSVVPGGRTDTQYF. The CDR3 DNA follows: TGCAGCGTTGTGCCCGGGGGAAGGACAGATACGCAGTATTTT.